This TCR beta chain was observed in a study of regulatory T cells in long-lasting Graves disease. This clonotype was seen a handful of times. Time point meaning: newly diagnosed GD, antithyroid drugs for less than 3 months. RNA extracted from PBMCs served as the sequencing template. Researchers made TCR beta libraries by using iRepertoire HTBI primers and running Arm-PCR on CDR3 regions. One entry per CDR3 protein, called by TCRdb with MiXCR from the multiplex PCR reads. This sample yields roughly 380,000 distinct CDR3 sequences, of which over 15% are seen a single time; just under 30% belongs to the top ten. Germline assignment: CDR1 SGHTA and CDR2 FQGNSA. The CDR3 has 13 residues. V was trimmed by 6 bases and J by 2 bases, leaving 10 bases between them. This same sample was also part of a study on T cells in Graves' hyperthyroidism and ophthalmopathy.

This clonotype originated in a man in his forties with Graves disease. This chain connects TRBV7-2 to TRBJ2-5; D assignment may be TRBD1 or TRBD2 (5 bases each). Here the sequenced sample was peripheral blood mononuclear cells (PBMCs), taken at new diagnosis, from a patient treated with antithyroid drugs. CDR3 bases: TGTGCCAGCAGAAAGGGACCTCAAGAGACCCAGTACTTC. As protein: CASRKGPQETQYF.